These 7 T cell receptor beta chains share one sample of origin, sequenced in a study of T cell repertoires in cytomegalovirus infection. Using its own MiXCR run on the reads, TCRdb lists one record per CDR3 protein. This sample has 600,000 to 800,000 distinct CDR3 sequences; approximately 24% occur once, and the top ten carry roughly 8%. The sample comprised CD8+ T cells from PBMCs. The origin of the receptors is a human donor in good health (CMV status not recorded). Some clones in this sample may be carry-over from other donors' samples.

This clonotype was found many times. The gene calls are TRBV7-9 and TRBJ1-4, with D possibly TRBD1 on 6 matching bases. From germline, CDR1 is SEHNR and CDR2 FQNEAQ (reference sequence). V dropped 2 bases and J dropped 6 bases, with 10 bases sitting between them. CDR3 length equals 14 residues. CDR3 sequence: CASSLTGGHEKLFF. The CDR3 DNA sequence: TGTGCCAGCAGCTTAACGGGGGGCCATGAAAAACTGTTTTTT.

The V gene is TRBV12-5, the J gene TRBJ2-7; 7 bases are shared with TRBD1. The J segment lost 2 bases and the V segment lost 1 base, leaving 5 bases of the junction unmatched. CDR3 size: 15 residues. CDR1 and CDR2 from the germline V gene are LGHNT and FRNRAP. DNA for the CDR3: TGTGCTAGTGGTTTGGAGGGAGACAGGGCCTACGAGCAGTACTTC. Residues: CASGLEGDRAYEQYF. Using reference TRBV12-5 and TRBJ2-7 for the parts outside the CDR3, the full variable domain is DARVTQTPRHKVTEMGQEVTMRCQPILGHNTVFWYRQTMMQGLELLAYFRNRAPLDDSGMPKDRFSAEMPDATLATLKIQPSEPRDSAVYFCASGLEGDRAYEQYFGPGTRLTVT.

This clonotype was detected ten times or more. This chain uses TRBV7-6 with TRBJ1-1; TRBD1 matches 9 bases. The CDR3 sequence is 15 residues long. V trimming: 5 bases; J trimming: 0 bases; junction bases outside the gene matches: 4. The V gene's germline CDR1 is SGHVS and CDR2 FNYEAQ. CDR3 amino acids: CASSARQGVNTEAFF. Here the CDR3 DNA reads TGTGCCAGCAGCGCCAGACAGGGGGTGAACACTGAAGCTTTCTTT.

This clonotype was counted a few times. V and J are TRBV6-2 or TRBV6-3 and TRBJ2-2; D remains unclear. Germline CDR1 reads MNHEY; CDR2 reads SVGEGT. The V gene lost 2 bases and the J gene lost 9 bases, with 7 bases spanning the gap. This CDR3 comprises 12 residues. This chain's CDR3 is CASSYEARELFF. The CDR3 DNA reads TGTGCCAGCAGTTACGAAGCGAGGGAGCTGTTTTTT.

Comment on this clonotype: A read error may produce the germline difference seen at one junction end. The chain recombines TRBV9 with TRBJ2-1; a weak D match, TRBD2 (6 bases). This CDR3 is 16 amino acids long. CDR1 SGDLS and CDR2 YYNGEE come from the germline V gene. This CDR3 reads CANSPGGAASYNEQFF. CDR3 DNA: TGTGCCAACAGCCCCGGAGGGGCGGCCTCCTACAATGAGCAGTTCTTC.

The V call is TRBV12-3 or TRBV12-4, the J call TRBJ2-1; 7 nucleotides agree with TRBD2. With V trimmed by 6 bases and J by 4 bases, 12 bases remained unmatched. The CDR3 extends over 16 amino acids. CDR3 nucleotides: TGTGCCAGCAGCCGCCCCCCGGGGGGACCATACAATGAGCAGTTCTTC. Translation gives CASSRPPGGPYNEQFF.

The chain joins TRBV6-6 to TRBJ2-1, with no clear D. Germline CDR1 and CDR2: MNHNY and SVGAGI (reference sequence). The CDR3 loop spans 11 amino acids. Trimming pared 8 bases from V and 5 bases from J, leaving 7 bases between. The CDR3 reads CASHANNEQFF. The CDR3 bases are TGTGCCAGCCATGCCAACAATGAGCAGTTCTTC.